The 24 T cell receptor beta chains given below trace back to one sample, sequenced in a study of CD8 T cells in Susac syndrome (dated by TCRdb to about 2019). Libraries were prepared through the immunoSEQ multiplex PCR assay. RNA was extracted using the RNeasy kit, and roughly 0.5 to 1 microgram was reverse transcribed with random hexamers. TCRdb took the public reads, trimmed them with fastp at Q25, ran MiXCR for clone calling and kept in-frame beta chains. Entries that share a CDR3 protein sequence are merged under the most common genes and DNA. A total of fewer than 150,000 distinct CDR3 sequences appear in this sample, about 94% of them only once. The ten largest make up about 0.26% of the sample. Sequenced: CD8+ T cells from PBMCs. All receptors come from a human donor in good health.

The chain links TRBV29-1 to TRBJ1-3; no firm D call. CDR1 SQVTM and CDR2 ANQGSEA come from the germline V gene. V was shortened by 4 bases and J by 4 bases, with 14 bases between the two germline ends. CDR3 length: 14 amino acids. This CDR3 reads CSVGVGYEGNTIYF. The CDR3 nucleotides read TGCAGCGTTGGGGTGGGATACGAAGGAAACACCATATATTTT.

CDR3 in amino acids: CASSPRTGLDEQFF. CDR3 sequence (DNA): TGTGCCAGCAGCCCACGGACAGGCTTGGATGAGCAGTTCTTC. The J gene is TRBJ2-1, the V gene TRBV5-4; 7 bases agree with TRBD1. Germline V gives CDR1 SGHNT, CDR2 YYREEE (reference sequence). The V segment lost 4 bases and the J segment 8 bases; nucleotides outside the gene matches: 9. The CDR3 length is 14 residues.

V gene TRBV30 combines with J gene TRBJ1-1, with 8 bases that match TRBD1. The CDR3 spans 14 residues. Germline V gene lookup returns CDR1 GTSNPN and CDR2 SVGIG (reference sequence). V dropped 3 bases and J dropped 1; count of bases not matched to a gene: 4. CDR3 loop: CAWRVGQGNTEAFF. In DNA, the CDR3 is TGTGCCTGGAGAGTAGGACAGGGGAACACTGAAGCTTTCTTT.

The J gene is TRBJ2-1, the V gene TRBV12-5, with a weak D call TRBD2 (6 bases). The ends were cut back, 2 bases at V and 7 bases at J, with 18 bases in the middle. Germline-derived CDR1 and CDR2 are LGHNT and FRNRAP. The CDR3 has 16 residues. The CDR3 DNA reads as TGTGCTAGTGGTTTGCACGGCGGGATTGGTTATAATGAGCAGTTCTTC. Its translation: CASGLHGGIGYNEQFF.

This sequence joins TRBV29-1 and TRBJ2-1; 14 bases fit TRBD2. This CDR3 region has 16 residues. Germline trimming cut 0 bases from V and 3 bases from J; bases unmatched to any gene: 1. The germline gives CDR1 SQVTM, CDR2 ANQGSEA. CDR3 DNA sequence: TGCAGCGTTGAAGAGGGACTAGCGGGAGACTACAATGAGCAGTTCTTC. It encodes CSVEEGLAGDYNEQFF.

This clonotype was recorded once. This chain joins TRBV9 and TRBJ1-4, with D hard to call. The V gene's germline CDR1 is SGDLS and CDR2 YYNGEE. Trimming left V 1 base short and J 3 bases short, with 4 bases between. The CDR3 is 13 residues long. The CDR3 reads CASSVQPNEKLFF. Written as DNA, the CDR3 is TGTGCCAGCAGCGTACAGCCTAATGAAAAACTGTTTTTT.

The genes are TRBV3-1 and TRBJ1-2; D possibly corresponds to TRBD1 (5 bases). The CDR3 loop spans 13 amino acids. The V end was cut by 4 bases, the J end by 8 bases, with 14 bases between. Germline assignment: CDR1 LGHDT and CDR2 YNNKEL (reference sequence). For the CDR3, the DNA is TGTGCCAGCAGCCCATTAGGGGCTGGAGGCTACACCTTC. Protein product: CASSPLGAGGYTF.

The V call is TRBV12-5, the J call TRBJ2-1; 7 positions match TRBD2. The V gene's germline CDR1 is LGHNT and CDR2 FRNRAP. The CDR3 runs 15 residues. V lost 6 bases, J lost 0 bases, and 5 bases stayed unmatched. The CDR3 nucleotides read TGTGCTAGTGGGCCAGCGGGGTTCTCCTACAATGAGCAGTTCTTC. This sequence encodes CASGPAGFSYNEQFF.

This sequence joins TRBV30 and TRBJ1-1; a possible D gene is TRBD1 (5 bases). The germline gives CDR1 GTSNPN, CDR2 SVGIG (reference sequence). The V end lost 2 bases, the J end lost 10 bases, and 14 bases lay between the germline ends. The length of the CDR3 is 12 residues. The CDR3 here is CAWSLLGGRAFF. The DNA of the CDR3 is TGTGCCTGGAGTCTACTTGGGGGGAGAGCTTTCTTT.

The gene calls are TRBV4-1 and TRBJ2-5; D is unresolved. The CDR3 runs 13 residues. Trimming removed 4 bases at V and 2 bases at J, with 8 bases between. The V gene's germline CDR1 is MGHRA and CDR2 YSYEKL. CDR3 loop: CASSRRTQETQYF. The CDR3 DNA reads as TGCGCCAGCAGCCGACGTACGCAAGAGACCCAGTACTTC.

The chain combines TRBV27 with TRBJ2-7; either TRBD1 or TRBD2 may fit D (5 bases each). CDR3 length: 13 amino acids. Germline V gene sequence: CDR1 MNHEY, CDR2 SMNVEV (reference sequence). Trimming stripped 3 bases from V and 2 bases from J, with 8 bases between. CDR3 sequence (DNA): TGTGCCAGCAGTTTCTCGGGGCCCTACGAGCAGTACTTC. As protein: CASSFSGPYEQYF.

V and J are TRBV27 and TRBJ2-3, with a possible D match to TRBD1 (5 bases). Germline assignment: CDR1 MNHEY and CDR2 SMNVEV (reference sequence). This CDR3 is built from 14 residues. Trimming pared 4 bases from V and 0 bases from J, leaving 8 bases between. CDR3 sequence reads: CASSWTSSTDTQYF. The CDR3 region has the DNA TGTGCCAGCAGTTGGACATCTAGCACAGATACGCAGTATTTT.

This clonotype was seen more than once but under ten times. V gene TRBV29-1 combines with J gene TRBJ1-1; 8 bases map to TRBD1. Germline lookup yields CDR1 SQVTM and CDR2 ANQGSEA. Trimming cost V 3 bases and J 2 bases; bases outside gene matches: 2. The CDR3 has 13 residues. The CDR3 DNA reads TGCAGCGTTGATCAGGGGGCAAACACTGAAGCTTTCTTT. It translates to CSVDQGANTEAFF.

V gene TRBV7-2 combines with J gene TRBJ2-4; possible D gene TRBD1, 7 bases. Trimming took 3 bases from V and 6 from J, leaving 12 bases between them. The length of the CDR3 is 14 residues. Germline V gives CDR1 SGHTA, CDR2 FQGNSA. This CDR3 reads CASSLGTAGNIQYF. In nucleotides, the CDR3 is TGTGCCAGCAGCTTGGGGACAGCGGGAAACATTCAGTACTTC.

The gene calls are TRBV12-3 or TRBV12-4 and TRBJ2-5; TRBD2 aligns across 8 bases. The V and J ends lost 5 bases and 5 bases, in that order; junction bases with no gene match: 4. The CDR3 runs to 13 residues. The CDR3 region is CASSQAGAETQYF. For the CDR3, the DNA is TGTGCCAGCAGTCAAGCGGGAGCGGAGACCCAGTACTTC.

This clonotype showed up just once. V is TRBV11-2 and J is TRBJ2-3; 15 bases agree with TRBD2. The length of the CDR3 is 18 residues. Trimming at V came to 5 bases and at J to 4 bases, leaving 10 bases not matched to a gene. The V gene's germline CDR1 is SGHAT and CDR2 FQNNGV. CDR3 loop: CASSPGLAGGFNADTQYF. As DNA, the CDR3 is TGTGCCAGCAGCCCAGGACTAGCGGGAGGGTTTAACGCAGATACGCAGTATTTT.

The rearrangement uses TRBV28 and TRBJ1-1; TRBD1 matches 9 bases. Germline lookup yields CDR1 MDHEN and CDR2 SYDVKM. The trim removed 7 bases at V and 0 bases at J, leaving 12 bases unmatched. The CDR3 contains 17 residues. CDR3 loop: CASTPLGTGPLNTEAFF. The DNA for the CDR3 is TGTGCCAGCACCCCGCTTGGGACAGGGCCCTTGAACACTGAAGCTTTCTTT.

The rearrangement uses TRBV7-2 and TRBJ2-3; D unclear. V shed 1 base and J shed 4 bases, with 21 bases lying between them. The CDR3 covers 18 residues. Germline V gene lookup returns CDR1 SGHTA and CDR2 FQGNSA. CDR3 sequence (DNA): TGTGCCAGCAGCTTAGTGGGTCCCGACTTTTTAGGGTCAGATACGCAGTATTTT. Amino acid sequence: CASSLVGPDFLGSDTQYF.

CDR3 bases: TGCGCCAGCAGTGGGACAGGGGAGGAAAAACTGTTTTTT. Protein: CASSGTGEEKLFF. The chain has TRBV5-1 and TRBJ1-4, with 10 bases aligning to TRBD1. The CDR3 length is 13 residues. The J segment lost 8 bases and the V segment lost 5 bases, leaving 3 bases of the junction unmatched. Germline lookup yields CDR1 SGHRS and CDR2 YFSETQ.

V usage is TRBV29-1 and J usage is TRBJ2-5; D is perhaps TRBD2 (6 bases). Germline CDR1 SQVTM, CDR2 ANQGSEA. Trimming left V 1 base short and J 3 bases short, with 9 bases between. The CDR3 is 13 residues long. CDR3 protein: CSVEARGKETQYF. The CDR3 DNA follows: TGCAGCGTTGAAGCTCGGGGGAAAGAGACCCAGTACTTC.

This clonotype showed up just once. The chain is built from TRBV28 and TRBJ1-1; D is uncertain. CDR3 length: 12 amino acids. Trimming removed 6 bases at V and 10 bases at J, with 15 bases between. Per the germline V gene, CDR1 is MDHEN and CDR2 is SYDVKM. The CDR3 region is CASSRLAGVAFF. CDR3 DNA sequence: TGTGCCAGCAGCCGCTTGGCGGGAGTAGCTTTCTTT.

The table lists this clonotype with a count of one. The junction shows a germline mismatch at one end, possibly a read error. The chain carries TRBV7-9 and TRBJ2-1, with D perhaps matching TRBD1 (6 bases). Germline values: CDR1 SEHNR, CDR2 FQNEAQ (reference sequence). The length of the CDR3 is 13 residues. The DNA for the CDR3 is TGTACCAGCAGCCCCAGGGGCGACAATGAGCAGTTCTTC. Translating it yields CTSSPRGDNEQFF.

This chain uses TRBV27 with TRBJ2-5; D remains unclear. V was cut by 3 bases and J by 4 bases, with 12 bases left in between. Germline V gives CDR1 MNHEY, CDR2 SMNVEV (reference sequence). The CDR3 consists of 14 residues. DNA for the CDR3: TGTGCCAGCAGTTTGAAGCCGACAACAGAGACCCAGTACTTC. This codes for CASSLKPTTETQYF.

The V call is TRBV7-8, the J call TRBJ2-1; 12 nucleotides line up with TRBD2. V shed 3 bases and J 8 bases; nucleotides not matched to a gene: 2. The CDR3 consists of 14 residues. From germline, CDR1 is SGHVS and CDR2 FQNEAQ. The CDR3 DNA reads TGTGCCAGCAGCTTCGGACTAGCGGGATATGAGCAGTTCTTC. Protein sequence: CASSFGLAGYEQFF. The full variable domain, rest sourced from reference TRBV7-8 and TRBJ2-1, is GAGVSQSPRYKVAKRGQDVALRCDPISGHVSLFWYQQALGQGPEFLTYFQNEAQLDKSGLPSDRFFAERPEGSVSTLKIQRTQQEDSAVYLCASSFGLAGYEQFFGPGTRLTVL.